This T cell receptor (beta chain) was observed in a study of cytotoxic CD8 clonotypes in ibrutinib-treated CLL. Overall study: After treatment lasting a median roughly eleven months, range 6 to 36, response samples were collected. Findings and limits, study-wide: Against age-matched healthy donors, baseline clonality ran higher and tracked circulating CD8+ T-cell counts. Ibrutinib response saw clonality rise, and progression saw it return toward baseline.

Germline trimming cut 8 bases from V and 7 bases from J; bases unmatched to any gene: 4. Germline lookup yields CDR1 LNHDA and CDR2 SQIVND (reference sequence). CDR3 length equals 13 residues. Details on this clone: Its target is not known.

Only in-frame clones appear in the TCRdb table, and some are missing; sequencing was by immunoSEQ multiplex PCR. Here the sample spans roughly 160,000 clones, approximately 84% being singletons. This clonotype originated in a human donor with chronic lymphocytic leukemia. The rearrangement links TRBV19 to TRBJ1-5; 11 positions agree with TRBD1. The source material was PBMCs, sampled after 24 months of ibrutinib treatment. CDR3 protein: CASRGTGGQPQHF. CDR3 DNA: TGTGCCAGTCGAGGGACAGGGGGACAGCCCCAGCATTTT.